This T cell receptor (beta chain) is from a study of blood T cells in healthy people across ages. PBMCs numbering at least 6.5 million were isolated per sample. Primed by a sample-barcoded 5' primer and a J-beta primer mix, a second PCR proceeded for 7 to 11 cycles. TCRdb redid the calling of the 5' RACE reads with MiXCR, one entry per CDR3 protein. The sample has some 1,000,000 distinct CDR3 sequences; approximately 26% are singletons. This clonotype was counted only a few times. V shed 2 bases and J 8 bases; nucleotides not matched to a gene: 5. The CDR3 runs to 15 residues. CDR1 MDHEN and CDR2 SYDVKM come from the germline V gene. Separately, the same data were catalogued under a study of T cells of mothers and their children.

This TCR was sampled from a girl between 2 and 10 years old in good health. V is TRBV28 and J is TRBJ1-4; 10 nucleotides line up with TRBD1. The specimen was blood. CDR3 protein: CASSLAGTGEEKLFF. CDR3 in DNA: TGTGCCAGCAGTTTAGCTGGGACAGGGGAGGAAAAACTGTTTTTT.